The 32 T cell receptor beta chains given below trace back to one sample, sequenced in a study of control samples from healthy donors and cancer patients (dated by TCRdb to 2020 to 2021). To prepare the library, the immunoSEQ multiplex PCR assay was applied. This is the immuneACCESS table as TCRdb keeps it, with only in-frame sequences that have V and J called. A part of the clones is gone; compared with another copy, unresolved V genes explain less than half, and the rest is unexplained. The sample data list around 200,000 clones, and 91% of these were observed just once. Clones ranked in the top ten supply about 1.6% of the sample. The sample consisted of blood. These receptors were taken from a woman aged 25 to 39 in good health.

The genes are TRBV15 and TRBJ2-1, with TRBD1 as a possible D gene (6 bases). The CDR3 runs to 14 residues. Trimming stripped 4 bases from V and 1 base from J, with 8 bases between. Germline V gene sequence: CDR1 LNHNV, CDR2 YYDKDF (reference sequence). In DNA form, the CDR3 reads TGTGCCACCAGCACAGGACAGTCCTACAATGAGCAGTTCTTC. Encoded protein: CATSTGQSYNEQFF.

Regarding this clone: This sample includes further DNA sequences coding for the same CDR3. The chain has TRBV7-3 and TRBJ2-1; D could derive from TRBD1 or TRBD2 (6 bases each). V shed 1 base and J shed 1 base, with 8 bases lying between them. CDR3 size: 15 residues. Germline CDR1 SGHTA, CDR2 FQGTGA. This chain's CDR3 is CASSLKGGSYNEQFF. The CDR3 bases are TGTGCCAGCAGCTTAAAGGGGGGATCCTACAATGAGCAGTTCTTC. The full variable domain, rest sourced from reference TRBV7-3 and TRBJ2-1, is GAGVSQTPSNKVTEKGKYVELRCDPISGHTALYWYRQSLGQGPEFLIYFQGTGAADDSGLPNDRFFAVRPEGSVSTLKIQRTERGDSAVYLCASSLKGGSYNEQFFGPGTRLTVL.

The chain joins TRBV5-4 to TRBJ1-1; possibly TRBD1 for D (6 bases). Germline assignment: CDR1 SGHNT and CDR2 YYREEE (reference sequence). Trimming took off 2 bases at V and 9 bases at J, with 8 bases between the two ends. The length of the CDR3 is 11 residues. The CDR3 region is CASSFGGQAFF. As DNA, the CDR3 is TGTGCCAGCAGCTTCGGGGGGCAAGCTTTCTTT.

The rearrangement links TRBV7-9 to TRBJ2-1; 11 bases are shared with TRBD2. Looked up from germline, CDR1 is SEHNR and CDR2 is FQNEAQ (reference sequence). J was trimmed by 8 bases and V by 3 bases; bases with no gene match: 6. The CDR3 has 15 residues. The CDR3 DNA is TGTGCCAGCAGCTTGACTAGCGGGAACGTCGATGAGCAGTTCTTC. Amino acid sequence: CASSLTSGNVDEQFF.

This clone was observed a handful of times. This chain uses TRBV18 with TRBJ1-5, with unresolved D. Trimming pared 3 bases from V and 3 bases from J, leaving 3 bases between. Germline-derived CDR1 and CDR2 are KGHSH and LQKENI. This CDR3 is built from 12 residues. CDR3 bases: TGTGCCAGCTCACCGGTCAATCAGCCCCAGCATTTT. This translates into CASSPVNQPQHF.

The genes are TRBV7-8 and TRBJ1-5; D remains ambiguous. This CDR3 comprises 15 residues. CDR1 and CDR2 (germline): SGHVS, FQNEAQ. V lost 1 base to trimming and J lost 4 bases, with 11 bases between them. The DNA of the CDR3 is TGTGCCAGCAGCTTAGAGGTCCTACCGAATCAGCCCCAGCATTTT. This translates into CASSLEVLPNQPQHF. The full variable domain, rest sourced from reference TRBV7-8 and TRBJ1-5, is GAGVSQSPRYKVAKRGQDVALRCDPISGHVSLFWYQQALGQGPEFLTYFQNEAQLDKSGLPSDRFFAERPEGSVSTLKIQRTQQEDSAVYLCASSLEVLPNQPQHFGDGTRLSIL.

This chain uses TRBV12-3 or TRBV12-4 with TRBJ1-1; no reliable D call. The CDR3 spans 13 residues. The ends were cut back, 0 bases at V and 4 bases at J, with 6 bases in the middle. CDR3 region: CASSLAWGTEAFF. The CDR3 DNA reads as TGTGCCAGCAGTTTAGCTTGGGGCACTGAAGCTTTCTTT.

This chain uses TRBV18 with TRBJ2-7, with a tentative D call TRBD1 (6 bases). Trimming removed 5 bases at V and 2 bases at J, with 16 bases between. The germline V gene has CDR1 KGHSH and CDR2 LQKENI. This CDR3 is built from 15 residues. This CDR3 reads CASSAAQGYPYEQYF. Here the CDR3 DNA reads TGTGCCAGCTCAGCCGCCCAGGGGTACCCCTACGAGCAGTACTTC.

The chain uses TRBV27 and TRBJ1-2, with TRBD1 matching over 7 bases. V was pared by 8 bases and J by 7 bases, with 10 bases of the junction left unmatched. Per germline, CDR1 MNHEY and CDR2 SMNVEV (reference sequence). CDR3 size: 13 residues. The CDR3 is CASQTQGDSGYTF. As DNA, the CDR3 is TGTGCCAGCCAAACCCAGGGGGACTCTGGCTACACCTTC.

V usage is TRBV7-8 and J usage is TRBJ1-5; 7 bases agree with TRBD1. The CDR3 totals 14 residues. The junction had 6 bases not matched to a gene; V was cut back by 5 bases and J by 5 bases. Looked up from germline, CDR1 is SGHVS and CDR2 is FQNEAQ. The CDR3 is CASSHDRDDQPQHF. DNA of the CDR3: TGTGCCAGCAGCCACGACAGGGATGATCAGCCCCAGCATTTT.

This sequence joins TRBV4-1 and TRBJ2-7; 11 nucleotides align to TRBD2. J lost 0 bases, V lost 0 bases, and 7 bases had no gene match. This CDR3 is 18 amino acids long. Germline V gene sequence: CDR1 MGHRA, CDR2 YSYEKL. The CDR3 is CASSQDGLAGGTSYEQYF. The CDR3, as DNA: TGCGCCAGCAGCCAAGATGGTCTAGCGGGGGGAACCTCCTACGAGCAGTACTTC.

The chain joins TRBV6-2 or TRBV6-3 to TRBJ2-7; no clear D gene. The germline CDR1 and CDR2 sequences are MNHEY and SVGEGT. The CDR3 contains 16 residues. V dropped 0 bases and J dropped 3 bases, with 15 bases sitting between them. CDR3 nucleotide sequence: TGTGCCAGCAGTTACTCGGTAGCAGTATTCGACTACGAGCAGTACTTC. Its protein is CASSYSVAVFDYEQYF.

The V gene is TRBV12-5, the J gene TRBJ2-5; TRBD1 agrees at 7 bases. The CDR3 is made up of 14 amino acids. The V gene's germline CDR1 is LGHNT and CDR2 FRNRAP. The ends lost 5 bases at V and 3 bases at J; junction bases unmatched: 6. The CDR3 nucleotides read TGTGCTAGTGGTCACCGGGACAGTAAAGAGACCCAGTACTTC. Translating it yields CASGHRDSKETQYF.

The V call is TRBV6-5, the J call TRBJ2-3; the match to TRBD2 covers 11 bases. Germline V gene sequence: CDR1 MNHEY, CDR2 SVGAGI. The CDR3 length is 15 residues. V lost 5 bases to trimming and J lost 6 bases; unmatched junction nucleotides: 7. The CDR3 loop is CASSRSGGALDTQYF. The CDR3 DNA follows: TGTGCCAGCAGTCGTAGCGGGGGGGCCTTGGATACGCAGTATTTT.

Turning to this clone: Additional DNA sequences in this sample encode the identical CDR3. The rearrangement uses TRBV27 and TRBJ1-5; unclear D gene. Deletions cut 6 bases from V and 3 bases from J, with 9 bases between. Germline CDR1 reads MNHEY; CDR2 reads SMNVEV (reference sequence). There are 13 residues in the CDR3. In nucleotides, the CDR3 is TGTGCCAGCAGGAGGACGGACAATCAGCCCCAGCATTTT. This gives the protein CASRRTDNQPQHF.

The chain uses TRBV19 and TRBJ2-2, with TRBD1 matching over 12 bases. The CDR3 sequence is 17 residues long. Germline V gene sequence: CDR1 LNHDA, CDR2 SQIVND (reference sequence). Germline trimming cut 1 base from V and 4 bases from J; bases unmatched to any gene: 4. The CDR3 loop reads CASSIGGQGALTGELFF. CDR3 nucleotide sequence: TGTGCCAGTAGTATAGGGGGACAGGGGGCTCTCACCGGGGAGCTGTTTTTT.

The chain is built from TRBV9 and TRBJ1-3; 7 positions match TRBD1. Germline CDR1 is SGDLS and CDR2 is YYNGEE. The CDR3 spans 15 residues. V shed 2 bases and J 0 bases; nucleotides not matched to a gene: 2. The CDR3 loop is CASSVQGGSGNTIYF. CDR3 sequence (DNA): TGTGCCAGCAGCGTTCAGGGGGGCTCTGGAAACACCATATATTTT.

The chain recombines TRBV6-2 or TRBV6-3 with TRBJ2-7; D ambiguous. The CDR3 runs 14 residues. The germline V gene encodes CDR1 MNHEY and CDR2 SVGEGT. V was shortened by 0 bases and J by 0 bases, with 6 bases between the two germline ends. Here the CDR3 reads CASSYSGPSYEQYF. CDR3 bases: TGTGCCAGCAGTTACTCAGGGCCCTCCTACGAGCAGTACTTC.

The J gene is TRBJ2-7, the V gene TRBV5-4; 13 bases are shared with TRBD2. This CDR3 is built from 15 residues. CDR1 is SGHNT and CDR2 is YYREEE in the germline V gene (reference sequence). After removal of 4 bases from V and 7 bases from J, the junction contained 8 bases not matched to a gene. DNA of the CDR3: TGTGCCAGCAGCCCCGGACTAGCGGGAGCAAGGGAGCAGTACTTC. Its translation: CASSPGLAGAREQYF.

The chain is built from TRBV30 and TRBJ2-7; tentative D call: TRBD2 (5 bases). Trimming removed 4 bases from V and 4 bases from J, with 14 bases in between. This CDR3 region has 13 residues. Germline CDR1 reads GTSNPN; CDR2 reads SVGIG (reference sequence). CDR3 amino acids: CAWMGLARYEQYF. For the CDR3, the DNA is TGTGCCTGGATGGGCCTAGCACGGTACGAGCAGTACTTC.

The chain has TRBV12-3 or TRBV12-4 and TRBJ1-6; the D is unclear. This CDR3 has 13 residues. V lost 3 bases and J lost 6, with 6 bases in between. The CDR3 region is CASSFSLNSPLHF. The DNA for the CDR3 is TGTGCCAGCAGTTTCAGTCTTAATTCACCCCTCCACTTT.

The chain carries TRBV27 and TRBJ1-6, with no clear D. The V and J ends lost 3 bases and 3 bases respectively, with 0 bases between them. This CDR3 is built from 12 residues. Germline loops: CDR1 MNHEY, CDR2 SMNVEV (reference sequence). The CDR3 protein is CASSFYNSPLHF. The DNA for the CDR3 is TGTGCCAGCAGTTTCTATAATTCACCCCTCCACTTT.

The chain carries TRBV27 and TRBJ1-2; D is undetermined. The CDR3 spans 12 residues. V was pared by 0 bases and J by 6 bases, with 5 bases between. Germline loops: CDR1 MNHEY, CDR2 SMNVEV (reference sequence). The CDR3 sequence is CASSLSGDGYTF. The CDR3 DNA reads TGTGCCAGCAGTTTATCCGGGGATGGCTACACCTTC.

This sequence joins TRBV7-9 and TRBJ2-6, with 7 nucleotides matching TRBD1. Germline V gene data show CDR1 as SEHNR and CDR2 as FQNEAQ (reference sequence). The V and J ends lost 4 bases and 2 bases, in that order; junction bases with no gene match: 2. CDR3 length equals 15 residues. The CDR3 here is CASSSDRAGANVLTF. CDR3 nucleotide sequence: TGTGCCAGCAGCTCAGACAGGGCTGGGGCCAACGTCCTGACTTTC.

This chain uses TRBV4-1 with TRBJ1-4; D possibly corresponds to TRBD1 (6 bases). The CDR3 runs to 15 residues. Trimming removed 3 bases at V and 5 bases at J, with 13 bases between. The germline gives CDR1 MGHRA, CDR2 YSYEKL. CDR3 DNA: TGCGCCAGCAGCCAGGGGACACGGGGGAATGAAAAACTGTTTTTT. It encodes CASSQGTRGNEKLFF.

Note on this clone: Other DNA sequences in the sample encode the same CDR3. The chain recombines TRBV18 with TRBJ2-5; D gene ambiguous. CDR1 and CDR2 (germline): KGHSH, LQKENI. CDR3 length: 13 amino acids. The germline V and J ends were trimmed by 0 bases and 2 bases, with 4 bases remaining between them. This CDR3 reads CASSPPGQETQYF. CDR3 DNA: TGTGCCAGCTCACCACCAGGTCAAGAGACCCAGTACTTC.

This chain connects TRBV9 to TRBJ2-1; 10 bases align to TRBD2. CDR3 length equals 16 residues. J gave up 1 base and V 1 base, and 2 bases lay outside the gene matches. CDR1 and CDR2 from the germline V gene are SGDLS and YYNGEE. CDR3 protein: CASSVLAGVSYNEQFF. CDR3 bases: TGTGCCAGCAGCGTACTAGCGGGAGTTTCCTACAATGAGCAGTTCTTC.

The chain combines TRBV20-1 with TRBJ1-4; no firm D call. V lost 3 bases and J 8 bases, leaving 7 bases between the germline ends. Germline CDR1 is DFQATT and CDR2 is SNEGSKA (reference sequence). This CDR3 contains 11 residues. CDR3 nucleotide sequence: TGCAGTGCTAGGGAGTGGGAAAAACTGTTTTTT. This gives the protein CSAREWEKLFF.

The chain uses TRBV5-6 and TRBJ2-1, with 12 bases aligning to TRBD2. This CDR3 is built from 16 residues. Germline values: CDR1 SGHDT, CDR2 YYEEEE. Trimming took 0 bases from V and 5 from J; bases not matched to a gene: 3. The DNA for the CDR3 is TGTGCCAGCAGCTTGGGGCTAGCGGGAGGGCACAATGAGCAGTTCTTC. Protein: CASSLGLAGGHNEQFF.

V is TRBV19 and J is TRBJ2-3; a weak D match, TRBD1 (5 bases). Germline V gene lookup returns CDR1 LNHDA and CDR2 SQIVND (reference sequence). This CDR3 region has 14 residues. With 6 bases removed from V and 5 bases from J, the gap between germline ends came to 15 bases. The CDR3 region is CASRARGSGDTQYF. The DNA of the CDR3 is TGTGCCAGTAGAGCTAGGGGTAGTGGAGATACGCAGTATTTT. The complete variable domain, with remaining parts taken from reference TRBV19 and TRBJ2-3, reads DGGITQSPKYLFRKEGQNVTLSCEQNLNHDAMYWYRQDPGQGLRLIYYSQIVNDFQKGDIAEGYSVSREKKESFPLTVTSAQKNPTAFYLCASRARGSGDTQYFGPGTRLTVL.

The CDR3 here is CASSQDGAGANVLTF. CDR3 coding DNA: TGCGCCAGCAGCCAAGACGGGGCTGGGGCCAACGTCCTGACTTTC. The chain recombines TRBV4-3 with TRBJ2-6; D is possibly TRBD2 (5 bases). V was trimmed by 0 bases and J by 2 bases, leaving 5 bases between them. Per the germline V gene, CDR1 is LGHNA and CDR2 is YSLEER. There are 15 residues in the CDR3.

The genes are TRBV19 and TRBJ2-3, with 11 bases lining up with TRBD1. This CDR3 spans 15 amino acids. After removal of 4 bases from V and 4 bases from J, the junction contained 4 bases not matched to a gene. Germline V gives CDR1 LNHDA, CDR2 SQIVND (reference sequence). This CDR3 is CASSKGQGGADTQYF. The CDR3 region has the DNA TGTGCCAGTAGTAAGGGACAGGGGGGGGCAGATACGCAGTATTTT.